The clone carrying this T cell receptor (beta chain) was detected a few times. Its antigen is unidentified. Combining a sample-barcoded 5' primer with a J-beta primer mix, a second PCR ran for roughly 6 to 12 cycles. TCRdb reprocessed the 5' RACE reads via MiXCR and lists one record per CDR3 protein. The sample lists around 650,000 distinct CDR3 sequences; approximately 30% were seen once. The authors extracted at least 5 micrograms of total RNA per sample. This entry belongs to a study of blood T cells in healthy people across ages. Study results and caveats: Without sorted subsets, naive and antigen-experienced compartments could not be conclusively compared. With age, beta diversity per million T cells declined roughly linearly, significantly by approximately 40.

The CDR3 covers 12 residues. Trimming removed 1 base from V and 10 bases from J, with 10 bases in between. The germline CDR1 and CDR2 sequences are LGHNA and YNFKEQ. The rearrangement joins TRBV4-2 to TRBJ1-2; D remains ambiguous. The receptor was derived from an elderly woman in good health. Sequenced: blood. The CDR3 region is CASSQGRSDYTF. The CDR3 DNA reads as TGTGCCAGCAGCCAAGGGCGGAGCGACTACACCTTC.